This T cell receptor (beta chain) was retrieved from a study of cytomegalovirus exposure and HLA in healthy donors. Use of 60 Vbeta and 13 Jbeta primers characterized the PCR. Some clones are missing from TCRdb's copy, which holds only in-frame ones; the method was immunoSEQ multiplex PCR. The sample consists of approximately 150,000 clones, 80% of them appearing once. The TCR comes from a young man in good health and CMV-seropositive. The sequencing input was PBMCs.

CDR3 sequence reads: CSVEEGRGSGANVLTF. The CDR3 DNA sequence: TGCAGCGTTGAAGAGGGTCGAGGGTCTGGGGCCAACGTCCTGACTTTC. The gene calls are TRBV29-1 and TRBJ2-6; a possible D gene is TRBD2 (5 bases). The CDR3 sequence is 16 residues long. V shed 0 bases and J shed 1 base, with 10 bases lying between them. Germline CDR1 is SQVTM and CDR2 is ANQGSEA.